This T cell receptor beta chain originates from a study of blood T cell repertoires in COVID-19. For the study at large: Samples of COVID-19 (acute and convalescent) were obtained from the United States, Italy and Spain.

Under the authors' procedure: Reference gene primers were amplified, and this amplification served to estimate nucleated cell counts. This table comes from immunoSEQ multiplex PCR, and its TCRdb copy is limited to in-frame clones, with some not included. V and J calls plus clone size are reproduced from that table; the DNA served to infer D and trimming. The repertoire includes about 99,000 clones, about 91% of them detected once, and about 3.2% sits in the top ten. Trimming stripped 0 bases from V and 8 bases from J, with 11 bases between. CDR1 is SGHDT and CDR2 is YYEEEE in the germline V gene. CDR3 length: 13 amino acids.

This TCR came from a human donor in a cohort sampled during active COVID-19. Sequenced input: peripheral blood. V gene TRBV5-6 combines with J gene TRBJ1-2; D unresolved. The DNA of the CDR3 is TGTGCCAGCAGCTTGGGAGGCAGTTCAGGCTACACCTTC. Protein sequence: CASSLGGSSGYTF.